The TCR beta chain described here comes from a study of stem cell transplantation in POMP-related autoinflammatory disease (dated by TCRdb to 2020 to 2022). About the investigation overall: According to the study's hypothesis, the TRB repertoire gets skewed because defective thymoproteasomes impair MHC class I-dependent CD8+ T-cell differentiation and positive selection. High-throughput TRB sequencing assessed how POMP deficiency affects T-cell receptor beta repertoire diversity and CDR3 characteristics. Through one year post-transplant, neutrophils and platelets showed 100% donor engraftment on DNA chimerism analysis. Prior to transplant, the patients had skewing toward CD4+ naive T cells, low CD8+ T-cell proportions, and reduced T-cell cytokine secretion.

A remark on this clone: Its antigen is still unknown. No quality values exist for individual bases; no much larger clone is one base distant.

Library construction relied on the immunoSEQ multiplex PCR assay. The paper's data handling went like this. Repertoire diversity was quantified with Shannon entropy, accounting for clonal size distribution. The Gini-Simpson index (Simpson_1-D) was used to measure inequality in clonotype distribution. The source is immuneACCESS, and TCRdb retained only in-frame sequences with V and J called. Part of the clones is not carried over; for the studies checked, unresolved V genes explain less than half of this, and the remainder is unexplained. V, J and clone size are taken as reported in that table, and D and trimming were inferred from the DNA itself. The table for this sample lists roughly 70,000 clones; approximately 91% of them were counted only once. Around 0.72% of the sample is held by the ten biggest clonotypes. General findings and caveats noted by the study authors: Across all analyzed T-cell subsets, PRAID patients tended toward lower TRB diversity and higher clonality. A restricted number of unique TRB V-J gene pairings was observed in PRAID patients. The trend toward lower diversity and increased clonality in PRAID patients was statistically significant only for regulatory T cells.

The sample's time point label is to be understood as: after hematopoietic stem cell transplant. PRAID was characterized by prominent immunodeficiency alongside autoinflammation. T-cell subsets (conventional T cells, CD8+ T cells, regulatory T cells, T follicular helper cells) were sorted before TRB sequencing. The germline V gene specifies SNHLY as CDR1 and FYNNEI as CDR2. There are 16 amino acids in the CDR3, from cysteine to phenylalanine inclusive. This entry keeps only the CDR3 DNA: 48 bases, framed from base 1. The junction carries 17 bases between V and J, which are trimmed by 6 bases and 3 bases respectively.

This TCR was sampled from a human patient with POMP-related autoinflammation and immune dysregulation (PRAID). Following transplantation, T cells from the graft donor may be among those present. The chain employs TRBV2 and TRBJ2-2, and perhaps TRBD2 as D gene, on 6 matching bases. The specimen was CD4+ T cells from PBMCs, collected after stem cell transplantation. In nucleotides, the sequence is TGTGCCAGCAGGGACGCTAGCGACGGGGACACCGGGGAGCTGTTTTTT. It specifies CASRDASDGDTGELFF.